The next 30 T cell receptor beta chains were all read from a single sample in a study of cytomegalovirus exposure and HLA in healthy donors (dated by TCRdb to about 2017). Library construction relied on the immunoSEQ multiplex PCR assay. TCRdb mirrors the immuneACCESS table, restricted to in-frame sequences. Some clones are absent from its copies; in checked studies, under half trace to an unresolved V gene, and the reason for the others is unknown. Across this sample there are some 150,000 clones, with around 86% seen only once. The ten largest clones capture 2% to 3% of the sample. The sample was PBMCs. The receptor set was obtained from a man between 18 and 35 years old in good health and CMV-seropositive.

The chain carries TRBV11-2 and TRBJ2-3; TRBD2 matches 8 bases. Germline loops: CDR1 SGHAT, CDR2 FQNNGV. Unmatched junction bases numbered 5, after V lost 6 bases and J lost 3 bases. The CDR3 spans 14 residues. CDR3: CASRKSGRTDTQYF. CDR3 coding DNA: TGTGCCAGCAGGAAGAGCGGGAGAACAGATACGCAGTATTTT.

In DNA, the CDR3 is TGCAGCGTTGTCCCGGGACAGGGATTAAACACCATATATTTT. This sequence encodes CSVVPGQGLNTIYF. This rearrangement joins TRBV29-1 to TRBJ1-3; 9 nucleotides agree with TRBD1. Germline V gene data show CDR1 as SQVTM and CDR2 as ANQGSEA. The CDR3 has 14 residues. With V trimmed by 4 bases and J by 6 bases, 7 bases remained unmatched.

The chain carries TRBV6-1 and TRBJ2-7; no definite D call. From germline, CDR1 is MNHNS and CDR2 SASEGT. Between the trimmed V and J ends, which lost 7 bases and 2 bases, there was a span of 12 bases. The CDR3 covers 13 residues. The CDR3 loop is CASNLGETYEQYF. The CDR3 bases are TGTGCCAGCAATCTGGGCGAGACCTACGAGCAGTACTTC.

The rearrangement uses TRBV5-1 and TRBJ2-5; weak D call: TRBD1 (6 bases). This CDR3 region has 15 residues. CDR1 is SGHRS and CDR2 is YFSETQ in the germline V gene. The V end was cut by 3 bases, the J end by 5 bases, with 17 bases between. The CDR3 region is CASSWALATGETQYF. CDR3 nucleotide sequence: TGCGCCAGCAGCTGGGCCCTAGCCACAGGGGAGACCCAGTACTTC.

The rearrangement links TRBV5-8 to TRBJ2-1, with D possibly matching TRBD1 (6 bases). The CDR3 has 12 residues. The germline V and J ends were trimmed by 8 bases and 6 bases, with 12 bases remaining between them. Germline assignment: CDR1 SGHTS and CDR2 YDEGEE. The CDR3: CARLQGVNEQFF. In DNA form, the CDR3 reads TGTGCCAGGTTACAGGGAGTCAATGAGCAGTTCTTC. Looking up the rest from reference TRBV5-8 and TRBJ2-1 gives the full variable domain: EAGVTQSPTHLIKTRGQQATLRCSPISGHTSVYWYQQALGLGLQFLLWYDEGEERNRGNFPPRFSGRQFPNYSSELNVNALELEDSALYLCARLQGVNEQFFGPGTRLTVL.

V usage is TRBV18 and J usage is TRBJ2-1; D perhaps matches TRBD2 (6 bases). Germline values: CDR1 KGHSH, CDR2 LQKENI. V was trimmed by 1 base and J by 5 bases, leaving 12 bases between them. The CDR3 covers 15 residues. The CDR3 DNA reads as TGTGCCAGCTCACCACTCGGGAGCGGTGACAATGAGCAGTTCTTC. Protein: CASSPLGSGDNEQFF.

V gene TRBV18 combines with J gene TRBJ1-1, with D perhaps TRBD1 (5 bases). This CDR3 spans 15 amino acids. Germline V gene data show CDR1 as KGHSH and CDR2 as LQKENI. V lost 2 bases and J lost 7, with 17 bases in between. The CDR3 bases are TGTGCCAGCTCACCAGACCGAAACTGGGACTTTGAAGCTTTCTTT. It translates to CASSPDRNWDFEAFF.

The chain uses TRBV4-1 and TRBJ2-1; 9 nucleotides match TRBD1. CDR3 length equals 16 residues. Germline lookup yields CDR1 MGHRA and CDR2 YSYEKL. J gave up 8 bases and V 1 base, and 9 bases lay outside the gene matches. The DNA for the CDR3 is TGCGCCAGCAGCCAAGCACCGGGACAGGGTTGGCATGAGCAGTTCTTC. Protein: CASSQAPGQGWHEQFF.

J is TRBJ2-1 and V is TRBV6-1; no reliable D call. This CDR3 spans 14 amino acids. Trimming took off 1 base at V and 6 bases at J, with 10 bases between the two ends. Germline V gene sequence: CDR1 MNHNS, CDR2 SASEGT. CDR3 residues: CASSEELASNEQFF. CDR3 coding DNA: TGTGCCAGCAGTGAAGAGTTAGCTAGCAATGAGCAGTTCTTC.

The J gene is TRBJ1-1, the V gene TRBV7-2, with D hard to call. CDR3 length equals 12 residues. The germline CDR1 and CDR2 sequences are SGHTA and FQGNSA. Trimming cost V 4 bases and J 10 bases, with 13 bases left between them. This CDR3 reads CASSWSLVAAFF. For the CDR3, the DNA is TGTGCCAGCAGCTGGTCGTTGGTGGCAGCTTTCTTT.

Here the CDR3 reads CASRFFWEAPYEQYF. The CDR3 nucleotides read TGTGCCAGCAGATTCTTTTGGGAGGCCCCCTACGAGCAGTACTTC. The rearrangement joins TRBV28 to TRBJ2-7; weak D call: TRBD2 (6 bases). Trimming shortened V by 6 bases and J by 2 bases, and 17 bases separated the two germline ends. The CDR3 length is 15 residues. Germline loops: CDR1 MDHEN, CDR2 SYDVKM. The full variable domain, completed using reference TRBV28 and TRBJ2-7, is DVKVTQSSRYLVKRTGEKVFLECVQDMDHENMFWYRQDPGLGLRLIYFSYDVKMKEKGDIPEGYSVSREKKERFSLILESASTNQTSMYLCASRFFWEAPYEQYFGPGTRLTVT.

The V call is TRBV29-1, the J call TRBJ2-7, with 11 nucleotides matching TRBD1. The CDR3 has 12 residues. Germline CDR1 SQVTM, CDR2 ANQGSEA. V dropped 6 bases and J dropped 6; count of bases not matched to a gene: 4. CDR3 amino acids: CSVRTGGSEQYF. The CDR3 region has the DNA TGCAGCGTCCGGACAGGGGGCAGCGAGCAGTACTTC.

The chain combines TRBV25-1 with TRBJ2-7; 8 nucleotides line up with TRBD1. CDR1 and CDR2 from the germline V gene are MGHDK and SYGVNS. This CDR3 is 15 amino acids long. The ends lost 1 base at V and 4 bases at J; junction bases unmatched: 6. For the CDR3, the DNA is TGTGCCAGCAGTGAATCGACAGGGGCCAGATACGAGCAGTACTTC. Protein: CASSESTGARYEQYF.

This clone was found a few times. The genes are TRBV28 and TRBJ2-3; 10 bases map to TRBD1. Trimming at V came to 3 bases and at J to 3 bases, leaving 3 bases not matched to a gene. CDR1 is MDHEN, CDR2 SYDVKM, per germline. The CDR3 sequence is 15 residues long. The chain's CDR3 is CASSFDRGLTDTQYF. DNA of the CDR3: TGTGCCAGCAGTTTCGACAGGGGGCTAACAGATACGCAGTATTTT.

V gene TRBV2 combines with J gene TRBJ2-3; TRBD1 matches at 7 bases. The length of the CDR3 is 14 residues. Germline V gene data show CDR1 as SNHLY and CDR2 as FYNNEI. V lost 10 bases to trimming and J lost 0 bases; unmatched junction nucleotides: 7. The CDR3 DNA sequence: TGTGCCACCCCGACAGGGATTAGCACAGATACGCAGTATTTT. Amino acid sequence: CATPTGISTDTQYF. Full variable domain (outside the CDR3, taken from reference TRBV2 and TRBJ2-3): EPEVTQTPSHQVTQMGQEVILRCVPISNHLYFYWYRQILGQKVEFLVSFYNNEISEKSEIFDDQFSVERPDGSNFTLKIRSTKLEDSAMYFCATPTGISTDTQYFGPGTRLTVL.

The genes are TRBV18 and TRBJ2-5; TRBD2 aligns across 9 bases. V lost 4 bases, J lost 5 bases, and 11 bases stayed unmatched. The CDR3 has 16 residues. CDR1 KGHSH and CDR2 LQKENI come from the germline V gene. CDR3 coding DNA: TGTGCCAGCTCACGGTCGATCGGGACTAGCTGGGAGACCCAGTACTTC. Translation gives CASSRSIGTSWETQYF. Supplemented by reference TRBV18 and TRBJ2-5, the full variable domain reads NAGVMQNPRHLVRRRGQEARLRCSPMKGHSHVYWYRQLPEEGLKFMVYLQKENIIDESGMPKERFSAEFPKEGPSILRIQQVVRGDSAAYFCASSRSIGTSWETQYFGPGTRLLVL.

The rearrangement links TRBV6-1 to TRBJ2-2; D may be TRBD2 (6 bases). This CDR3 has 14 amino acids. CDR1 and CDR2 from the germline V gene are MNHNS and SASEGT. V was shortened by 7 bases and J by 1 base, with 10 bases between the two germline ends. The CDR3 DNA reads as TGTGCCAGCACATGGGGGGTGAACACCGGGGAGCTGTTTTTT. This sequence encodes CASTWGVNTGELFF.

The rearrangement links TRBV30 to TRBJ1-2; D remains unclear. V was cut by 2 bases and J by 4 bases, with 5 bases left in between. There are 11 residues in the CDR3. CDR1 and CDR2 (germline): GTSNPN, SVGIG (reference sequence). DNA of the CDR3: TGTGCCTGGAGTAACAGCTATGGCTACACCTTC. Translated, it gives CAWSNSYGYTF.

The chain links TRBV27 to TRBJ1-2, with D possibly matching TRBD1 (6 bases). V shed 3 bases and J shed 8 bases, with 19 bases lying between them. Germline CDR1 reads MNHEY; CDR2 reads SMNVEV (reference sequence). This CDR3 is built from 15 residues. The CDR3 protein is CASSFTGSGGRGYTF. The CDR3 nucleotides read TGTGCCAGCAGTTTCACAGGATCGGGGGGGCGCGGCTACACCTTC.

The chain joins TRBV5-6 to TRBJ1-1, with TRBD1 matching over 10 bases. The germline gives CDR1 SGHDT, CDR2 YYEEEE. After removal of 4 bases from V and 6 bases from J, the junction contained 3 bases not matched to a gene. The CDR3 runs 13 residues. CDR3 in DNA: TGTGCCAGCAGCCCGGGGACAGGGGCTGAAGCTTTCTTT. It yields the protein CASSPGTGAEAFF.

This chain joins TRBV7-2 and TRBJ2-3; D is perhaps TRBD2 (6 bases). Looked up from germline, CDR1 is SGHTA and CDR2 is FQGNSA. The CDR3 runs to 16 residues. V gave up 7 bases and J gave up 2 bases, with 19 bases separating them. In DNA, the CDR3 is TGTGCCAGCATAAAGGCGGGATTGCCTTCCACAGATACGCAGTATTTT. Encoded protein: CASIKAGLPSTDTQYF. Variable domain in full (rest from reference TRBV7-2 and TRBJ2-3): GAGVSQSPSNKVTEKGKDVELRCDPISGHTALYWYRQSLGQGLEFLIYFQGNSAPDKSGLPSDRFSAERTGGSVSTLTIQRTQQEDSAVYLCASIKAGLPSTDTQYFGPGTRLTVL.

CDR3 nucleotide sequence: TGTGCCAGCAGTCCCGCCCCGCGGAACACCATATATTTT. As protein: CASSPAPRNTIYF. This chain links TRBV27 with TRBJ1-3, with D uncertain. Trimming took off 5 bases at V and 7 bases at J, with 12 bases between the two ends. This CDR3 spans 13 amino acids. Germline V gene data show CDR1 as MNHEY and CDR2 as SMNVEV (reference sequence).

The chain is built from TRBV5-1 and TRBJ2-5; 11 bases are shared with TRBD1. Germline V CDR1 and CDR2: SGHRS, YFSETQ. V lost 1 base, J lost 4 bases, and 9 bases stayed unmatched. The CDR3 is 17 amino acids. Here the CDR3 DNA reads TGCGCCAGCAGCTTGTCGGGACAGGGGGGAATGGGAGAGACCCAGTACTTC. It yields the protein CASSLSGQGGMGETQYF. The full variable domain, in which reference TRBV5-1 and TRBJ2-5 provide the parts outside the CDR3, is KAGVTQTPRYLIKTRGQQVTLSCSPISGHRSVSWYQQTPGQGLQFLFEYFSETQRNKGNFPGRFSGRQFSNSRSEMNVSTLELGDSALYLCASSLSGQGGMGETQYFGPGTRLLVL.

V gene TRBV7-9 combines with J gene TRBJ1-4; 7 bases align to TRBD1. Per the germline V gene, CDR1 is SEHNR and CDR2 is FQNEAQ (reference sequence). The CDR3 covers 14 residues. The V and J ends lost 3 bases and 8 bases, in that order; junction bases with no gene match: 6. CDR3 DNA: TGTGCCAGCAGCTTGCAACAGGGGAGGGAAAAACTGTTTTTT. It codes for CASSLQQGREKLFF.

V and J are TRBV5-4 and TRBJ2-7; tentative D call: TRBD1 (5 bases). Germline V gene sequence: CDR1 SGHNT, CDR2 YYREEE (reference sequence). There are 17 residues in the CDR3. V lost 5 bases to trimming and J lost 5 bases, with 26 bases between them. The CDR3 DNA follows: TGTGCCAGCAGGGCGATTATGGGCCAGGGTGAAGAAGACGAGCAGTACTTC. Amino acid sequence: CASRAIMGQGEEDEQYF.

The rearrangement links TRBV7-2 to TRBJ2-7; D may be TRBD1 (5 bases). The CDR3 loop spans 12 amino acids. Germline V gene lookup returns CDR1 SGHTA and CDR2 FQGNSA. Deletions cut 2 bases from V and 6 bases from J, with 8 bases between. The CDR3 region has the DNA TGTGCCAGCAGCTTACAGCAGGGCGAGCAGTACTTC. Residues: CASSLQQGEQYF.

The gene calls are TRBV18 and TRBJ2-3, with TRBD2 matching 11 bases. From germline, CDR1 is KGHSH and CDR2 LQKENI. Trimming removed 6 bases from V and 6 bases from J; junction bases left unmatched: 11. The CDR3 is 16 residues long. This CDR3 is CASSSIAGGVGDTQYF. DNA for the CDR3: TGTGCCAGCTCTTCAATAGCGGGAGGGGTTGGCGATACGCAGTATTTT.

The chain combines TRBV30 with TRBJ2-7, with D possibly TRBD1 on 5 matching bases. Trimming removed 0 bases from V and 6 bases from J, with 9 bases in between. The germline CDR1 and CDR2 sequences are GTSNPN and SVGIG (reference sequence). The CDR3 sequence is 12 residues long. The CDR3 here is CAWSVDSPEQYF. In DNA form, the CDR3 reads TGTGCCTGGAGTGTTGACAGCCCCGAGCAGTACTTC.

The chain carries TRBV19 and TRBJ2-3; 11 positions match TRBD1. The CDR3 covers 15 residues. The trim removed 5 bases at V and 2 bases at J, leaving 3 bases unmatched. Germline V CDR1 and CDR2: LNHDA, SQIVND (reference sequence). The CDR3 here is CASSLGQGVTDTQYF. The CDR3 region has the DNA TGTGCCAGTAGTTTGGGACAGGGGGTCACAGATACGCAGTATTTT. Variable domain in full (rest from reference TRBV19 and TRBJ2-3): DGGITQSPKYLFRKEGQNVTLSCEQNLNHDAMYWYRQDPGQGLRLIYYSQIVNDFQKGDIAEGYSVSREKKESFPLTVTSAQKNPTAFYLCASSLGQGVTDTQYFGPGTRLTVL.

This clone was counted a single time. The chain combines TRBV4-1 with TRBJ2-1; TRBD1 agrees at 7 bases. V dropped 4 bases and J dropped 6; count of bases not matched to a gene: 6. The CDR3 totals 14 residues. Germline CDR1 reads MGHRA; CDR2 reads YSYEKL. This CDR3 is CASSPRQGSNEQFF. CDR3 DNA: TGCGCCAGCAGCCCCCGACAGGGTTCCAATGAGCAGTTCTTC.